What follows are 21 T cell receptor beta chains derived from one specimen sequenced in a study of blood T cell repertoires in COVID-19. TCRdb keeps only in-frame clones here, not all; method: immunoSEQ multiplex PCR. The repertoire holds 110,000 or so clones, with about 83% as singletons. The sample comprised peripheral blood. These receptors were taken from an older man with acute or convalescent COVID-19.

This sequence joins TRBV5-1 and TRBJ1-3, with 9 bases that match TRBD1. V shed 4 bases, J shed 2 bases, and the junction held 7 bases outside the gene matches. CDR1 and CDR2 from the germline V gene are SGHRS and YFSETQ. The CDR3 is made up of 16 amino acids. The CDR3 DNA reads as TGCGCCAGCAGCCCCACGGACAGGGGAACTGGAAACACCATATATTTT. This sequence encodes CASSPTDRGTGNTIYF. The entire variable domain, with the rest obtained from reference TRBV5-1 and TRBJ1-3, is as follows: KAGVTQTPRYLIKTRGQQVTLSCSPISGHRSVSWYQQTPGQGLQFLFEYFSETQRNKGNFPGRFSGRQFSNSRSEMNVSTLELGDSALYLCASSPTDRGTGNTIYFGEGSWLTVV.

This clone appeared a single time. This rearrangement joins TRBV5-1 to TRBJ2-7, with D tentatively TRBD1 (5 bases). The germline V gene has CDR1 SGHRS and CDR2 YFSETQ. Trimming removed 5 bases at V and 2 bases at J, with 29 bases between. This CDR3 contains 19 residues. The chain's CDR3 is CASSSVPPGPGLRPYEQYF. DNA of the CDR3: TGCGCCAGCAGTTCGGTCCCGCCAGGGCCAGGCCTCCGTCCCTACGAGCAGTACTTC.

The chain uses TRBV9 and TRBJ1-5; D is undetermined. The V gene lost 4 bases and the J gene lost 1 base, with 9 bases spanning the gap. The CDR3 is made up of 14 amino acids. In germline, CDR1 is SGDLS, CDR2 YYNGEE. The CDR3 region is CASSNSLSNQPQHF. The CDR3 bases are TGTGCCAGCAGCAACAGTTTAAGCAATCAGCCCCAGCATTTT.

This clone was seen a few times. V usage is TRBV11-2 and J usage is TRBJ1-4; 8 bases agree with TRBD1. The CDR3 is 15 amino acids. Germline V gene data show CDR1 as SGHAT and CDR2 as FQNNGV. The trim removed 5 bases at V and 6 bases at J, leaving 8 bases unmatched. CDR3 coding DNA: TGTGCCAGCAGCACCCGGACAGGGATTGATGAAAAACTGTTTTTT. This codes for CASSTRTGIDEKLFF.

This clone appeared a single time. V gene TRBV6-5 combines with J gene TRBJ2-7, with 7 bases that match TRBD2. Trimming cost V 2 bases and J 5 bases; bases outside gene matches: 6. The CDR3 extends over 14 amino acids. CDR1 and CDR2 (germline): MNHEY, SVGAGI. The CDR3 reads CASSYQGAGHEQYF. For the CDR3, the DNA is TGTGCCAGCAGTTACCAGGGAGCGGGACACGAGCAGTACTTC.

J is TRBJ1-1 and V is TRBV5-1, with 7 nucleotides matching TRBD1. V dropped 2 bases and J dropped 1; count of bases not matched to a gene: 14. The CDR3 runs 18 residues. Germline-derived CDR1 and CDR2 are SGHRS and YFSETQ. CDR3 protein: CASSLAYYSGTENTEAFF. The CDR3 DNA is TGCGCCAGCAGCTTAGCGTATTATTCCGGGACAGAGAACACTGAAGCTTTCTTT.

The chain is built from TRBV7-2 and TRBJ2-4, with D maybe TRBD2 (7 bases). This CDR3 spans 14 amino acids. V gave up 1 base and J gave up 8 bases, with 12 bases separating them. CDR1 and CDR2 (germline): SGHTA, FQGNSA. The CDR3 region is CASSLEGGRYIQYF. The DNA of the CDR3 is TGTGCCAGCAGCTTAGAGGGGGGGAGGTACATTCAGTACTTC.

The chain carries TRBV9 and TRBJ2-5; TRBD1 might be the D (7 bases). The V gene's germline CDR1 is SGDLS and CDR2 YYNGEE. V was clipped by 0 bases and J by 4 bases, with 13 bases between them. This CDR3 region has 15 residues. CDR3 sequence: CASSVGRQGGETQYF. CDR3 nucleotides: TGTGCCAGCAGCGTAGGTCGACAGGGAGGAGAGACCCAGTACTTC.

This clone was seen just once. The chain carries TRBV15 and TRBJ1-4; 9 bases are a match to TRBD1. CDR1 LNHNV and CDR2 YYDKDF come from the germline V gene (reference sequence). V shed 6 bases, J shed 7 bases, and the junction held 6 bases outside the gene matches. This CDR3 has 14 residues. CDR3 in amino acids: CATSNTGGFEKLFF. The CDR3 coding sequence is TGTGCCACCAGTAACACAGGGGGCTTTGAAAAACTGTTTTTT.

This sequence joins TRBV7-2 and TRBJ2-1; D possibly corresponds to TRBD1 (6 bases). Germline-derived CDR1 and CDR2 are SGHTA and FQGNSA. The CDR3 loop spans 17 amino acids. Trimming pared 1 base from V and 4 bases from J, leaving 17 bases between. In DNA, the CDR3 is TGTGCCAGCAGCTTAGTCGACAGGAGACAGAGGTACAATGAGCAGTTCTTC. Protein: CASSLVDRRQRYNEQFF. Full variable domain (rest looked up from reference TRBV7-2 and TRBJ2-1): GAGVSQSPSNKVTEKGKDVELRCDPISGHTALYWYRQSLGQGLEFLIYFQGNSAPDKSGLPSDRFSAERTGGSVSTLTIQRTQQEDSAVYLCASSLVDRRQRYNEQFFGPGTRLTVL.

V usage is TRBV28 and J usage is TRBJ1-3, with D possibly matching TRBD1 (6 bases). Trimming removed 9 bases at V and 0 bases at J, with 12 bases between. Germline V gene lookup returns CDR1 MDHEN and CDR2 SYDVKM. CDR3 length equals 14 residues. The CDR3 protein is CASLDSTSGNTIYF. The CDR3 region has the DNA TGTGCCAGTTTGGACAGCACCTCTGGAAACACCATATATTTT. Filled out from reference TRBV28 and TRBJ1-3, the complete variable domain reads DVKVTQSSRYLVKRTGEKVFLECVQDMDHENMFWYRQDPGLGLRLIYFSYDVKMKEKGDIPEGYSVSREKKERFSLILESASTNQTSMYLCASLDSTSGNTIYFGEGSWLTVV.

V gene TRBV28 combines with J gene TRBJ1-6; 11 bases align to TRBD1. Germline assignment: CDR1 MDHEN and CDR2 SYDVKM. With V trimmed by 4 bases and J by 0 bases, 11 bases remained unmatched. The CDR3 is made up of 20 amino acids. The CDR3 loop is CASSSGQGVPRSSYNSPLHF. Here the CDR3 DNA reads TGTGCCAGCAGTTCGGGACAGGGGGTTCCGAGGAGCTCCTATAATTCACCCCTCCACTTT.

The chain has TRBV5-1 and TRBJ2-1, with 9 bases aligning to TRBD1. Germline CDR1 SGHRS, CDR2 YFSETQ. V was clipped by 0 bases and J by 7 bases; unmatched bases: 8. The CDR3 runs 16 residues. DNA of the CDR3: TGCGCCAGCAGCTTGGCAGGGGACAGGGTTTCGAATGAGCAGTTCTTC. It is translated as CASSLAGDRVSNEQFF.

V gene TRBV5-4 combines with J gene TRBJ1-1; D is perhaps TRBD1 (5 bases). The CDR3 sequence is 17 residues long. Germline lookup yields CDR1 SGHNT and CDR2 YYREEE (reference sequence). Trimming cost V 3 bases and J 0 bases, with 18 bases left between them. This CDR3 reads CASSWDIGALLNTEAFF. The CDR3 DNA reads TGTGCCAGCAGCTGGGATATAGGGGCCTTATTGAACACTGAAGCTTTCTTT.

This chain connects TRBV2 to TRBJ2-1; 8 nucleotides agree with TRBD2. CDR3 length: 15 amino acids. Germline CDR1 reads SNHLY; CDR2 reads FYNNEI. The trim removed 4 bases at V and 1 base at J, leaving 3 bases unmatched. Here the CDR3 DNA reads TGTGCCAGCAGTGTAGCGGGGCAATCCTACAATGAGCAGTTCTTC. Its protein is CASSVAGQSYNEQFF.

This chain links TRBV6-4 with TRBJ2-2; TRBD1 matches 9 bases. Per germline, CDR1 MRHNA and CDR2 SNTAGT. V trimming: 0 bases; J trimming: 4 bases; junction bases outside the gene matches: 0. This CDR3 has 15 amino acids. The CDR3 nucleotides are TGTGCCAGCAGTGACTCGACAGGGGGCACCGGGGAGCTGTTTTTT. Protein: CASSDSTGGTGELFF.

This sequence joins TRBV18 and TRBJ2-7; 11 bases match TRBD1. V dropped 3 bases and J dropped 4; count of bases not matched to a gene: 2. This CDR3 is 14 amino acids long. Germline CDR1 reads KGHSH; CDR2 reads LQKENI. The DNA for the CDR3 is TGTGCCAGCTCACCGGGACAGGGGGTTTACGAGCAGTACTTC. Protein product: CASSPGQGVYEQYF.

The chain has TRBV15 and TRBJ2-7, with 7 bases identical to TRBD1. The CDR3 spans 16 residues. Germline trimming cut 0 bases from V and 3 bases from J; bases unmatched to any gene: 8. Germline V CDR1 and CDR2: LNHNV, YYDKDF (reference sequence). The CDR3 protein is CATSRDGQGDSYEQYF. The CDR3 DNA is TGTGCCACCAGCAGAGATGGGCAGGGGGACAGCTACGAGCAGTACTTC.

V and J are TRBV30 and TRBJ1-4; a possible D gene is TRBD1 (6 bases). This CDR3 contains 16 residues. In germline, CDR1 is GTSNPN, CDR2 SVGIG (reference sequence). V lost 0 bases and J lost 8, with 19 bases in between. Written as DNA, the CDR3 is TGTGCCTGGAGTGTACCGTCGGGGGGCGGGTTAGAAAAACTGTTTTTT. The encoded protein is CAWSVPSGGGLEKLFF.

This chain joins TRBV4-1 and TRBJ2-1, with 10 bases fitting TRBD1. CDR3 length: 14 residues. Germline values: CDR1 MGHRA, CDR2 YSYEKL. V gave up 2 bases and J gave up 6 bases; unmatched junction bases: 1. The CDR3 DNA sequence: TGCGCCAGCAGCCAATGGGACAGGGGCAATGAGCAGTTCTTC. Encoded protein: CASSQWDRGNEQFF.

This chain joins TRBV27 and TRBJ1-6; D possibly corresponds to TRBD1 (5 bases). This CDR3 contains 14 residues. Per germline, CDR1 MNHEY and CDR2 SMNVEV (reference sequence). The V gene lost 5 bases and the J gene lost 7 bases, with 12 bases spanning the gap. The CDR3 coding sequence is TGTGCCAGCAGTGGGGGGTTTCGAAATTCACCCCTCCACTTT. Encoded protein: CASSGGFRNSPLHF.